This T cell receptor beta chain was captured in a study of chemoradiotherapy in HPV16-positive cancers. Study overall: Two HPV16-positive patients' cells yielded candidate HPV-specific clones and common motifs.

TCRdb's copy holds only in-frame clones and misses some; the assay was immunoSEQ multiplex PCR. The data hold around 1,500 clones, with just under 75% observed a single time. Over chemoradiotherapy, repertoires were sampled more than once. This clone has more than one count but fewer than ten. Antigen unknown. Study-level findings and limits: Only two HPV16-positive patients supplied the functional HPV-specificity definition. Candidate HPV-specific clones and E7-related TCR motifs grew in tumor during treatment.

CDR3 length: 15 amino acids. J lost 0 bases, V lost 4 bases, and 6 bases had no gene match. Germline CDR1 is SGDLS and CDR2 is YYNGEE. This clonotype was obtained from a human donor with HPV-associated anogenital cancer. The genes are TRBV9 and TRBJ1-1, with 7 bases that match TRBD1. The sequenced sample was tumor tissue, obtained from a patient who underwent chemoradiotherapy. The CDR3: CASSPRGQLNTEAFF. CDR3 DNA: TGTGCCAGCAGCCCTAGGGGGCAGTTGAACACTGAAGCTTTCTTT.